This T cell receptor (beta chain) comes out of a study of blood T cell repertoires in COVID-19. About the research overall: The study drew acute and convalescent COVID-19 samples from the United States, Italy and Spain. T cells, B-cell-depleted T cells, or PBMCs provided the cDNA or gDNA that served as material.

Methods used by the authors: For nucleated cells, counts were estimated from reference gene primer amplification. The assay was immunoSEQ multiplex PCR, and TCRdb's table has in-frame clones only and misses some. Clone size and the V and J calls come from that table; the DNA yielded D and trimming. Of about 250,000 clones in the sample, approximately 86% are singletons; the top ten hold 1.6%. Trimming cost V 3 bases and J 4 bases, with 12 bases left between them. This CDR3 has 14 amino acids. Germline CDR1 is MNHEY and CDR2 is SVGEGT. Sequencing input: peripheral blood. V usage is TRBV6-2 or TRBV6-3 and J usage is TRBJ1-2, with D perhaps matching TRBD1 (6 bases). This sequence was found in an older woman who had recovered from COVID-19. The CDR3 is CASSYGRGPYGYTF. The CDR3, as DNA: TGTGCCAGCAGTTATGGCAGGGGCCCCTATGGCTACACCTTC.